The 2 T cell receptor beta chains given below trace back to one sample, sequenced in a study of blood T cell repertoires in COVID-19 (dated by TCRdb to about 2020). The library was built by means of the immunoSEQ multiplex PCR assay. This is the immuneACCESS table as TCRdb keeps it, with only in-frame sequences that have V and J called. A part of the clones is gone; compared with another copy, unresolved V genes explain less than half, and the rest is unexplained. For this sample there are 97,000 or so clones; approximately 92% appear just once. The ten largest clones take up 1.9% of the sample. Sequenced material: peripheral blood. These receptors all stem from a woman between 50 and 59 years old with COVID-19, enrolled during active disease.

V gene TRBV6-7 combines with J gene TRBJ2-7; 7 nucleotides agree with TRBD1. TRBV6-7 is recorded as an ORF, its role being uncertain. CDR3 length: 19 residues. V lost 6 bases to trimming and J lost 4 bases; unmatched junction nucleotides: 24. The CDR3, as DNA: TGTGCCAGCAGCCCGCCTCGTCGGCGGACAGGACTGGTCCCTTACGAGCAGTACGTC. This translates into CASSPPRRRTGLVPYEQYV.

The chain carries TRBV5-1 and TRBJ1-5, with D perhaps TRBD1 (5 bases). CDR3 length: 14 amino acids. V dropped 0 bases and J dropped 1 base, with 5 bases sitting between them. Looked up from germline, CDR1 is SGHRS and CDR2 is YFSETQ. The CDR3 DNA is TGCGCCAGCAGCTTGGGACAGAGCAATCAGCCCCAGCATTTT. The encoded protein is CASSLGQSNQPQHF.